This entry lists 25 T cell receptor beta chains sequenced from one sample in a study of CD8+ T cells in alopecia areata. RNA, once extracted, was reverse transcribed into cDNA for use as the sequencing template. TCRdb's table, derived via immunoSEQ multiplex PCR, lists solely in-frame clones and lacks some. The table lists roughly 250,000 clones, about 60% of them singletons. Documented treatment: oral pan-JAK inhibitor, 5-10 mg twice daily. The sample was CD4+ T cells sorted from blood, taken between weeks 51 and 52, from a patient treated with tofacitinib. The receptor source for this set is a human donor with alopecia areata.

V is TRBV5-1 and J is TRBJ2-3, with D unresolved. The V gene's germline CDR1 is SGHRS and CDR2 YFSETQ. This CDR3 has 13 residues. Between the trimmed V and J ends, which lost 1 base and 1 base, there was a span of 4 bases. CDR3 loop: CASSLRGTDTQYF. Written as DNA, the CDR3 is TGCGCCAGCAGCTTGCGAGGCACAGATACGCAGTATTTT.

The count of this clone is one. The chain uses TRBV30 and TRBJ1-2; D possibly corresponds to TRBD1 (5 bases). Germline CDR1 is GTSNPN and CDR2 is SVGIG (reference sequence). The CDR3 spans 10 residues. The CDR3 sequence: CCVWGYGYTF. The CDR3 DNA reads TGTTGCGTCTGGGGGTATGGCTACACCTTC.

The sample holds one count of this clone. This sequence joins TRBV30 and TRBJ1-2; TRBD1 might be the D (5 bases). The V gene's germline CDR1 is GTSNPN and CDR2 SVGIG (reference sequence). The CDR3 spans 13 residues. V dropped 4 bases and J dropped 2 bases, with 11 bases sitting between them. In DNA form, the CDR3 reads TGTGCCTGGACGCCCCGGGGGAACTATGGCTACACCTTC. It encodes CAWTPRGNYGYTF.

This chain links TRBV28 with TRBJ2-5, with 9 bases lining up with TRBD1. This CDR3 region has 14 residues. The V gene end was trimmed by 5 bases and the J gene end by 5 bases; junction bases not matched to a gene: 6. From germline, CDR1 is MDHEN and CDR2 SYDVKM. The CDR3 is CASSVTGGWETQYF. The CDR3 region has the DNA TGTGCCAGCAGTGTCACAGGGGGCTGGGAGACCCAGTACTTC.

V and J are TRBV5-1 and TRBJ2-5, with TRBD2 identical over 14 bases. Germline CDR1 is SGHRS and CDR2 is YFSETQ. The CDR3 is 15 residues long. Trimming took 3 bases from V and 14 from J; bases not matched to a gene: 12. The CDR3, as DNA: TGCGCCAGCAGCTCAGGGACTAGCGGGGGACCCTCTCTATACTTC. This codes for CASSSGTSGGPSLYF.

The chain combines TRBV30 with TRBJ2-7; TRBD1 aligns across 11 bases. Germline CDR1 is GTSNPN and CDR2 is SVGIG (reference sequence). The CDR3 length is 15 residues. Unmatched junction bases numbered 7, after V lost 1 base and J lost 5 bases. The CDR3 sequence: CAWSARTGGRHEQYF. In DNA, the CDR3 is TGTGCCTGGAGTGCCAGGACAGGGGGCAGACACGAGCAGTACTTC.

The rearrangement links TRBV2 to TRBJ2-7, with 7 bases matching TRBD1. J gave up 2 bases and V 3 bases, and 4 bases lay outside the gene matches. CDR3 length: 14 residues. Germline V gene data show CDR1 as SNHLY and CDR2 as FYNNEI. CDR3 protein: CASSDQGVTYEQYF. As DNA, the CDR3 is TGTGCCAGCAGTGATCAGGGGGTAACCTACGAGCAGTACTTC.

CDR3 DNA sequence: TGCGCCAGCAGCTTGGAAGGCTCCCCCTACAATGAGCAGTTCTTC. As protein: CASSLEGSPYNEQFF. This chain connects TRBV5-1 to TRBJ2-1; no reliable D call. The CDR3 is 15 amino acids. Germline CDR1 and CDR2: SGHRS and YFSETQ. V was clipped by 0 bases and J by 2 bases, with 9 bases between them.

The count of this clone is one. The chain carries TRBV23-1 and TRBJ2-2, with 9 bases fitting TRBD1. TRBV23-1 counts as an open reading frame of uncertain function. This CDR3 contains 15 residues. With 9 bases clipped from V and 7 bases from J, the junction kept 12 bases outside the gene matches. The CDR3, as DNA: TGCGCCAGGATATCCCGGGACAGGGACTACGGGGAGCTGTTTTTT. This translates into CARISRDRDYGELFF.

This rearrangement joins TRBV5-1 to TRBJ2-6; D is possibly TRBD1 (5 bases). Looked up from germline, CDR1 is SGHRS and CDR2 is YFSETQ. CDR3 length: 15 residues. Trimming stripped 6 bases from V and 4 bases from J, with 14 bases between. CDR3 amino acids: CASTLSGPGANVLTF. In nucleotides, the CDR3 is TGCGCCAGCACCCTATCAGGGCCGGGGGCCAACGTCCTGACTTTC.

This chain joins TRBV5-1 and TRBJ1-1; D unresolved. CDR1 SGHRS and CDR2 YFSETQ come from the germline V gene. V was pared by 6 bases and J by 1 base, with 13 bases between. The CDR3 runs to 14 residues. CDR3: CASTLSPGNTEAFF. The DNA of the CDR3 is TGCGCCAGCACGCTATCCCCGGGGAACACTGAAGCTTTCTTT.

The rearrangement links TRBV9 to TRBJ2-5; D is ambiguous. The ends were cut back, 0 bases at V and 0 bases at J, with 9 bases in the middle. The CDR3 is made up of 15 amino acids. Germline assignment: CDR1 SGDLS and CDR2 YYNGEE. CDR3 amino acids: CASSVDATHQETQYF. DNA for the CDR3: TGTGCCAGCAGCGTAGACGCGACACACCAAGAGACCCAGTACTTC.

V and J are TRBV2 and TRBJ1-1; 7 bases agree with TRBD1. Trimming at V came to 7 bases and at J to 2 bases, leaving 7 bases not matched to a gene. The CDR3 totals 14 residues. The germline V gene has CDR1 SNHLY and CDR2 FYNNEI. CDR3 residues: CASNPYRGNTEAFF. The DNA for the CDR3 is TGTGCCAGCAATCCGTACAGGGGAAACACTGAAGCTTTCTTT.

The chain uses TRBV12-5 and TRBJ2-7; tentative D call: TRBD2 (5 bases). Germline loops: CDR1 LGHNT, CDR2 FRNRAP. The CDR3 runs to 13 residues. V lost 6 bases and J lost 3, with 12 bases in between. CDR3 amino acids: CASGSGLGYEQYF. In DNA, the CDR3 is TGTGCTAGTGGCTCAGGACTGGGCTACGAGCAGTACTTC.

On this clone itself: The same CDR3 is also encoded by other DNA sequences in this sample. The gene calls are TRBV6-5 and TRBJ2-5; the D is unclear. The CDR3 has 11 amino acids. Trimming removed 6 bases at V and 4 bases at J, with 6 bases between. Germline loops: CDR1 MNHEY, CDR2 SVGAGI. The CDR3 DNA is TGTGCCAGCAGACAAGGAGAGACCCAGTACTTC. Translated: CASRQGETQYF.

The chain couples TRBV30 to TRBJ1-6; TRBD1 agrees at 9 bases. This CDR3 contains 13 residues. Germline CDR1 GTSNPN, CDR2 SVGIG (reference sequence). The trim removed 0 bases at V and 9 bases at J, leaving 0 bases unmatched. The CDR3 DNA sequence: TGTGCCTGGAGTGTGGGACAGGGTTCACCCCTCCACTTT. This encodes CAWSVGQGSPLHF.

The chain couples TRBV5-1 to TRBJ2-7; 16 nucleotides match TRBD2. CDR3 length: 16 residues. Germline trimming cut 3 bases from V and 7 bases from J; bases unmatched to any gene: 7. CDR1 is SGHRS and CDR2 is YFSETQ in the germline V gene. CDR3 nucleotide sequence: TGCGCCAGCAGCTGGGGACTAGCGGGAGGGCATGGAGAGCAGTACTTC. Its protein product is CASSWGLAGGHGEQYF.

The DNA for the CDR3 is TGTGCCAGCAGCTGGGACACAGATACGCAGTATTTT. Translation: CASSWDTDTQYF. The chain combines TRBV9 with TRBJ2-3; D unclear. The CDR3 has 12 residues. Per germline, CDR1 SGDLS and CDR2 YYNGEE. V lost 4 bases, J lost 2 bases, and 5 bases lay in between.

Worth noting for this clone: Other DNA sequences in this sample translate to the same CDR3. J is TRBJ1-1 and V is TRBV30; a weak D match, TRBD1 (6 bases). CDR3 length equals 13 residues. The V end lost 0 bases, the J end lost 5 bases, and 10 bases lay between the germline ends. Looked up from germline, CDR1 is GTSNPN and CDR2 is SVGIG (reference sequence). CDR3 DNA sequence: TGTGCCTGGAGTGTGAGGGGGGGGACTGAAGCTTTCTTT. Its translation is CAWSVRGGTEAFF.

This clone has more than one count but fewer than ten. The rearrangement uses TRBV5-6 and TRBJ1-6; D unresolved. V shed 0 bases and J shed 6 bases, with 10 bases lying between them. The CDR3 runs 15 residues. Germline loops: CDR1 SGHDT, CDR2 YYEEEE. DNA for the CDR3: TGTGCCAGCAGCTTGGGCGCAGGAACTAATTCACCCCTCCACTTT. This sequence encodes CASSLGAGTNSPLHF.

This clone was observed a handful of times. The genes are TRBV30 and TRBJ1-4; D is unclear. CDR1 GTSNPN and CDR2 SVGIG come from the germline V gene (reference sequence). The CDR3 has 13 amino acids. The V and J ends lost 4 bases and 0 bases respectively, with 6 bases between them. CDR3 sequence (DNA): TGTGCCTGGAAGGCGGCAACTAATGAAAAACTGTTTTTT. Translated: CAWKAATNEKLFF.

J is TRBJ1-5 and V is TRBV4-3; 9 nucleotides line up with TRBD1. The V gene end was trimmed by 2 bases and the J gene end by 8 bases; junction bases not matched to a gene: 4. Germline CDR1 is LGHNA and CDR2 is YSLEER. The CDR3 contains 14 residues. CDR3 nucleotide sequence: TGCGCCAGCAGCCAACCAGGGACAGGGAAGCCCCAGCATTTT. It is translated as CASSQPGTGKPQHF.

J is TRBJ2-1 and V is TRBV30, with D unresolved. This CDR3 is built from 13 residues. Germline-derived CDR1 and CDR2 are GTSNPN and SVGIG (reference sequence). Trimming removed 0 bases at V and 2 bases at J, with 5 bases between. The CDR3 sequence: CAWSVRTYNEQFF. The CDR3 nucleotides are TGTGCCTGGAGTGTCCGGACCTACAATGAGCAGTTCTTC.

The chain employs TRBV7-2 and TRBJ2-2; D is possibly TRBD1 or TRBD2 (5 bases each). V shed 5 bases and J shed 7 bases, with 17 bases lying between them. The germline V gene encodes CDR1 SGHTA and CDR2 FQGNSA. The CDR3 consists of 15 residues. The CDR3 here is CASSPIRGEGGELFF. CDR3 in DNA: TGTGCCAGCAGCCCTATTAGGGGCGAGGGCGGGGAGCTGTTTTTT.

This rearrangement joins TRBV6-1 to TRBJ2-1; maybe TRBD2 (5 bases). V was cut by 6 bases and J by 2 bases, with 8 bases left in between. CDR3 length: 13 amino acids. Germline CDR1 is MNHNS and CDR2 is SASEGT. This chain's CDR3 is CASRREPYNEQFF. For the CDR3, the DNA is TGTGCCAGCAGACGGGAACCCTACAATGAGCAGTTCTTC.